This paragraph reports one TCR beta chain. Its antigen is currently not known. Qualities for individual bases were not recorded, and no much larger clone is one base off. Trimming takes 8 bases off V and 7 bases off J; junction bases not matched to a gene: 7. The CDR3 measures 12 amino acids from cysteine to phenylalanine. Kept here is only the CDR3 DNA, which spans 36 bases and is read in frame from base 1. Sequences MNHEY (CDR1) and SVGAGI (CDR2) are obtained from the germline V gene. The data were taken from a study of blood T cell repertoires in COVID-19 (dated by TCRdb to about 2020). Broadly, across the study: The collaborator samples originated in the United States, Italy and Spain and spanned the acute and convalescent phases of COVID-19. The prospective study material was composed of cDNA or gDNA derived from T cells, B-cell-depleted T cells, or PBMCs. The dataset comprised deeply sampled blood TCRbeta repertoires from subjects exposed to, actively infected with, or recovered from COVID-19. The repertoires were released in a freely available public database intended as a resource for research on the immune response to SARS-CoV-2. Samples were obtained from the ongoing ImmuneRACE study (first 160 participants) and from over 1,000 subjects provided by 6 global collaborators. Sample metadata almost always included a de-identified subject ID, COVID-19 status, age in years and sex. HLA class I and class II types, where available, came from metadata supplied by the sample provider rather than from assay-based typing. Here is what the overall study found, with its caveats: Clinical and demographic metadata were provided uncurated, with the amount varying by source and participant.

The immunoSEQ Assay, a bias-controlled multiplex PCR, was used to amplify TCRbeta CDR3 regions from genomic DNA. On the authors' methods: Within the assay, amplification of reference gene primers was used to estimate how many nucleated cells each sample contained. To quantify the absolute abundance of each unique TCRbeta CDR3 rearrangement, sequence reads were collapsed and filtered. Productive Simpson clonality was computed per sample as the square root of Simpson's diversity index over productive rearrangements. The table comes from immuneACCESS by way of TCRdb, which keeps in-frame sequences with V and J called. Part of the clones is missing from these tables; in studies checked, under half for an unresolved V gene and the rest for unknown reasons. V and J calls and clone size are as listed in that table; D and trimming were resolved from the DNA. This sample holds roughly 330,000 clones; around 87% were observed only once. Approximately 5% of the sample comes from the top ten.

Enrolling through a virtual design, the prospective study's participants ranged in age from roughly 18 to 89 years and lived across about two dozen United States geographic areas. In the prospective study, participants were assigned to cohorts based on the clinical history participants reported in a screening survey and a study questionnaire. For ImmuneRACE Cohort 3, a participant was defined as recovered based on two consecutive negative NP/OP PCR tests, clearance by a healthcare professional, or resolution of symptoms. In the prospective study, mobile phlebotomists collected whole blood, serum and a nasopharyngeal or oropharyngeal swab from each participant. Prospective study participants could optionally give additional blood draws and questionnaires over a roughly two-month period. Before DNA extraction, prospective study blood samples were shipped either frozen or at room temperature.

The clonotype originates from a woman under 40 who had recovered from COVID-19. The specimen was PBMCs or T cells enriched from blood (not recorded which). The chain is made from TRBV6-5 and TRBJ1-1, and 7 junction bases match TRBD1. CDR3 reads: CASWDSAFEAFF. The DNA is as follows: TGTGCCAGCTGGGACAGCGCCTTTGAAGCTTTCTTT.